This TCR beta chain was documented in a study of cytomegalovirus exposure and HLA in healthy donors (dated by TCRdb to 2016 to 2017). Some background on the complete study: According to an earlier analysis of 587 of the donors, roughly 180 million T cells yielded over 100 million unique TCR beta sequences and about 300 Gb of sequence data. The study used immunosequencing to profile the T cell repertoires of 666 subjects and linked those repertoires to cytomegalovirus serostatus. HLA typing covered class I and class II loci at four-digit resolution. To study patterns of TCR occurrence, a later analysis re-analyzed previously published TCR beta repertoires from 666 donors and added high-resolution HLA genotyping. The study aimed to test whether signatures of past pathogen exposure could be identified by cataloging public T cell receptors. An earlier analysis of approximately 640 of the donors applied high-throughput TCR beta sequencing to assess whether each TCR beta V gene segment acted as functional or pseudogenic. To predict cytomegalovirus infection status, the study combined high-throughput TCR immunosequencing, statistical association of individual TCRs with disease status, and machine learning. Among 398 genotyped donors of the cohort, an average of approximately 230,000 unique TCR beta nucleotide sequences were sequenced per donor, about a sixth of them non-productive. Of the 300 to 400 genotyped donors, roughly 80% fell in the genetic ancestry cluster associated with self-reported Caucasian donors. A later genetic analysis took genome-wide SNP genotypes for about 65% of the 666 donors and used that subset as a discovery cohort. Donor age, sex, ethnicity and CMV serostatus were compiled alongside the repertoire data. Typing coverage differed by locus: A, B, C, DRB1 and DQB1 were typed in roughly 620-640 donors, DQA1 in about 510, DPA1 in some 610, and DPB1 in around 490. Roughly 290 gigabases of sequencing data and 75 million to 85 million unique TCR sequences made up an early release that covered over 550 HLA-typed donors. Roughly 5 DR-DQ haplotypes were handled as single units for association and clustering, since linkage in the cohort was strong. A separate validation cohort of some 130 different subjects was used in addition to the roughly 640-subject first cohort. In the later analysis, no new phenotypic data were used to find candidate immune exposures; instead, reliance was placed on TCR beta sequences and their occurrence across donors. Every repertoire in the discovery cohort had been generated on one and the same sequencing platform.

Broad study findings and their caveats: The authors suggested that the approach could potentially be extended to other disease states and immunological phenotypes. In a later genetic analysis, a missense DCLRE1C variant was associated with V-gene and J-gene trimming of TCR beta chains, and the association was replicated in an independent cohort. Because counts were too low, seventeen rarely observed V segments, including chromosome 9 orphons, were left out of the earlier analysis of 587 of the donors. The classifier was reported to diagnose cytomegalovirus status with high specificity and sensitivity in both the original and validation cohorts. The presence/absence analyses assumed that sequencing depth was roughly uniform across donors, and that assumption may not be true. The sequencing pipeline was judged likely to have produced a cluster of highly shared sequence variants as a technical artifact. The 87-base-pair reads could not distinguish some IMGT-functional V segments, including TRBV6-2 and TRBV6-3, so those segments were excluded. According to a later analysis, most CMV-associated TCR beta chains appeared to be HLA-restricted, and the HLA associations seemed to be driven largely by CMV exposure. A further reported finding was that TCR beta sequences accurately predicted the HLA-A and HLA-B alleles for most subjects in the first cohort. In an earlier analysis of roughly 560 of the donors, most TCR beta V segments were observed in productive rearrangements about 87% or about 30% of the time, broadly matching IMGT annotations. When HLA alleles, especially DR and DQ, strongly co-occurred, TCR associations were difficult to assign to individual alleles. In this cohort, only TCR beta chains were sequenced, and detectable features were limited by the absence of alpha or paired-chain data. At a false discovery rate of 0.05, a later analysis linked approximately 18,000 TCR beta sequences to specific HLA alleles. Correlated functional status among segregating V segments might be attributable to linkage disequilibrium, but an unknown experimental factor could not be ruled out. A few of the identified cytomegalovirus-associated TCR beta chains were confirmed in vitro to be specific for cytomegalovirus antigens. The study gave a list of more than 150 TCR beta chains associated with cytomegalovirus. Because some donors lacked HLA typing at each locus, the association tests relied only on the typed subset. In a later analysis, the rate of TCR association differed among HLA loci, with DRB1 alleles having the most associated TCRs and HLA-C alleles having the fewest. A later analysis reported that several top co-occurrence clusters appeared linked to parvovirus B19, influenza, CMV and Epstein-Barr virus. A later genetic analysis reported fewer N-insertions in productive TCRs among donors in an Asian-associated ancestry cluster than the roughly 720-donor mean. In a later analysis, HLA-associated TCR beta chains showed more clonal expansion and lower generation probabilities than non-associated chains that were equally common. Immune exposure information for the cohort was limited to CMV serostatus. Most TCR sequences were observed very rarely across donors, whereas some public TCRs were present in many individuals.

The library was made by the immunoSEQ multiplex PCR assay. The multiplex PCR relied on a mix of 60 forward primers for TCR Vbeta segments and 13 reverse primers for TCR Jbeta segments. The CDR3 region of rearranged TCR beta genes was amplified from genomic DNA by a multiplex PCR assay. The Illumina HiSeq System was used to sequence the amplified TCR beta libraries as 87-base-pair reads. On the study's bioinformatics: A later analysis counted tens of millions of unique TCR beta chains across the 500 to 850 repertoires, and about 10 million of these chains were shared by at least two donors. Raw reads were error-corrected and collapsed into unique sequences by a nearest-neighbor algorithm in which closely related sequences were merged to remove PCR and sequencing errors. To assign V, D and J gene segments, CDR3 sequences were aligned to IMGT reference sequences. For a sequence to be retained, a match of at least six nucleotides was required to both a V gene segment and a J gene segment. A rearrangement was called productive if the CDR3 had no stop codons and remained in frame with V and J, and every other rearrangement was called non-productive. CDR3 was defined according to IMGT convention as the region running from the second conserved V-encoded cysteine to the conserved J-encoded phenylalanine. The earlier analysis of fewer than 750 of the donors excluded sequences that lacked an unambiguous match to a single V gene segment. In an earlier analysis of more than 500 of the donors, a V segment was called functional when productive rearrangements were above 56.7%, and segregating when the standard deviation between donors exceeded 5%. A statistical classification framework was built for diagnosing cytomegalovirus status from the catalog of TCR beta chain sequences. V and J gene assignment, in a later analysis, came from comparing TCR nucleotide sequences with IMGT/GENE-DB human TR gene sequences. The TCRdist pipeline was used in a later analysis to assign CDR3 sequences and most-parsimonious VDJ recombination scenarios. In a later analysis, every TCR beta chain was defined by the combination of its CDR3 amino acid sequence and its V-gene family, and reads without a unique V-gene family were dropped. A later analysis removed 450 to 600 highly shared, low-generation-probability nucleotide sequences to deal with suspected cross-contamination and a sequencing artifact. In a later analysis, a clonal expansion index was calculated for each public chain from normalized within-repertoire ranks of inferred template counts. A later analysis computed generation probabilities with a VDJ recombination model fitted to out-of-frame rearrangements, and checked the results against IGoR. In a later analysis, hypergeometric tests were used to score TCR-TCR, TCR-HLA and TCR-CMV co-occurrence, with a repertoire-size bias correction applied to TCR pairs. In a later analysis, false discovery rates were estimated by permuting HLA or CMV assignments 20 times. In a later analysis, co-occurring TCRs were grouped using DBSCAN, with TCRdist sequence similarity added in when clustering inside HLA-allele-positive subsets. For co-occurrence clustering, repertoires with fewer than 30,000 or more than 120,000 public chains were excluded, along with roughly 5 repertoires with anomalous nucleotide sharing. Here the immuneACCESS table is served through TCRdb, limited to in-frame sequences with V and J called. Missing clones are a known gap in these copies; in checked studies unresolved V genes cover under half, and the rest lacks a known reason. V, J and clone size are taken as reported in that table, and D and trimming were inferred from the DNA itself. Present in this sample are 130,000 to 150,000 clones, around 86% of which were seen just once. The leading ten clones occupy approximately 2.9% of the sample.

On this clone: This clone's antigen is unknown. Base-call qualities are not available, and no considerably larger clone is one nucleotide away.

The cohort consisted of fewer than 700 healthy bone marrow donors. At the time of sampling, all cohort members were nominally healthy, though unrecorded immune exposures were likely present. The donor was CMV seronegative and belonged to the group of over 350 seronegative cohort members. A peripheral blood sample was provided by each donor, and peripheral blood mononuclear cells were used for TCR beta sequencing. Genomic DNA was extracted from the blood cell samples with the Qiagen DNeasy Blood Extraction Kit. The V and J ends are trimmed by 2 bases and 7 bases, leaving 12 bases between them. The CDR3, cysteine through phenylalanine, is 14 amino acids long. The DNA shown is the 42-base CDR3, in frame from base 1. The germline V gene yields SGDLS for CDR1 and YYNGEE for CDR2.

This sequence uses TRBV9 and TRBJ2-2, with a tentative D gene TRBD1 over 7 matching bases. The sequence was obtained from a woman in her 30s in good health and CMV-seronegative. The sample comprised PBMCs. CDR3 reads: CASSVQGEVGELFF. The DNA sequence is TGTGCCAGCAGCGTCCAGGGGGAGGTCGGGGAGCTGTTTTTT.